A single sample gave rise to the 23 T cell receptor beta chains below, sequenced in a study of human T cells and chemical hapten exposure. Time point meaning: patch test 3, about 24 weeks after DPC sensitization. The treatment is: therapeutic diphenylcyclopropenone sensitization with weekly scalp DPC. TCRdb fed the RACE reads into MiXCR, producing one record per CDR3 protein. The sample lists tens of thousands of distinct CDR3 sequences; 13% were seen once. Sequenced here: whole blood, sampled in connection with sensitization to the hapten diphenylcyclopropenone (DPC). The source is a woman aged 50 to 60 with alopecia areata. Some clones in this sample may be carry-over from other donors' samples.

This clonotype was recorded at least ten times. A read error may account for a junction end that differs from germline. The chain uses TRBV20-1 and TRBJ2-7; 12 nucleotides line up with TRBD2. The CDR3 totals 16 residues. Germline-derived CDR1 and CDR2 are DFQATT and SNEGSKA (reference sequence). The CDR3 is CSARGGLAGRSYEQYF. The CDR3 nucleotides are TGCAGTGCCAGAGGGGGACTAGCGGGCCGCTCCTACGAGCAGTACTTC.

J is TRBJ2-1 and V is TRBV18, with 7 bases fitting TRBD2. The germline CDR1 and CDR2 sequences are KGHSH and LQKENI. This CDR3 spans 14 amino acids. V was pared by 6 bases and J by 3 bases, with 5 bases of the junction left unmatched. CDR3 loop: CASSRGEHYNEQFF. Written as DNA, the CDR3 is TGTGCCAGCTCCCGGGGGGAGCACTACAATGAGCAGTTCTTC.

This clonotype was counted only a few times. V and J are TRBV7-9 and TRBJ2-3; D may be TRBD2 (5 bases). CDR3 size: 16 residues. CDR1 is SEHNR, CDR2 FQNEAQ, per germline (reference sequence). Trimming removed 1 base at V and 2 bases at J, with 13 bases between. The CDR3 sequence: CASSLGSGMNTDTQYF. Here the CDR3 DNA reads TGTGCCAGCAGCTTAGGTTCCGGGATGAACACAGATACGCAGTATTTT. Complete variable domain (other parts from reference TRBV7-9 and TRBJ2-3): DTGVSQNPRHKITKRGQNVTFRCDPISEHNRLYWYRQTLGQGPEFLTYFQNEAQLEKSRLLSDRFSAERPKGSFSTLEIQRTEQGDSAMYLCASSLGSGMNTDTQYFGPGTRLTVL.

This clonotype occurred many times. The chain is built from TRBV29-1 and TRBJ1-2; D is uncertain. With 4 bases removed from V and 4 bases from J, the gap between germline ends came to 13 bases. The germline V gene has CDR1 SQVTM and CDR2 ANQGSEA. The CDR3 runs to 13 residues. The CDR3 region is CSVAQNEGYGYTF. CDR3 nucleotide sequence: TGCAGCGTTGCGCAGAATGAGGGCTATGGCTACACCTTC. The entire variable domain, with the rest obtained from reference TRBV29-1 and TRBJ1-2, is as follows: SAVISQKPSRDICQRGTSLTIQCQVDSQVTMMFWYRQQPGQSLTLIATANQGSEATYESGFVIDKFPISRPNLTFSTLTVSNMSPEDSSIYLCSVAQNEGYGYTFGSGTRLTVV.

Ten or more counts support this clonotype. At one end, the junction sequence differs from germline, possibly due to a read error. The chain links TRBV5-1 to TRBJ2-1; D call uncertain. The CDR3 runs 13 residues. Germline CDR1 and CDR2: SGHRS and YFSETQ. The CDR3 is CASSLGSYNEQFF. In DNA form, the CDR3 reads TGTGCCAGCAGCTTAGGCTCCTACAATGAGCAGTTCTTC.

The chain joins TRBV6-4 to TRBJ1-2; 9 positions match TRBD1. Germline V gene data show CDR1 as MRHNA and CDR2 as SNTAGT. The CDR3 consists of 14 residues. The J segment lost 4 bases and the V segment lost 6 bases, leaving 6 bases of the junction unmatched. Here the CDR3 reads CASSGTGGTYGYTF. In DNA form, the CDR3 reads TGTGCCAGCAGCGGAACAGGGGGCACCTATGGCTACACCTTC.

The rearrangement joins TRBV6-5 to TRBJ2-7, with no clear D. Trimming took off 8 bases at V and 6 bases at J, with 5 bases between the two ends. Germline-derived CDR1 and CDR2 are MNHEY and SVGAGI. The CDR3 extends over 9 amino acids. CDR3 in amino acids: CASGVEQYF. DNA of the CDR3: TGTGCCAGCGGCGTCGAGCAGTACTTC.

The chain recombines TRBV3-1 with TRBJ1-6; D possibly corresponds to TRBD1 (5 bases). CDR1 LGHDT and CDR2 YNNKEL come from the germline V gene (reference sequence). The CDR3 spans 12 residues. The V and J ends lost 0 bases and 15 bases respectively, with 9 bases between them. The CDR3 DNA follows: TGTGCCAGCAGCCAAGATGTCGGGGGCCTCCACTTT. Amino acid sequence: CASSQDVGGLHF.

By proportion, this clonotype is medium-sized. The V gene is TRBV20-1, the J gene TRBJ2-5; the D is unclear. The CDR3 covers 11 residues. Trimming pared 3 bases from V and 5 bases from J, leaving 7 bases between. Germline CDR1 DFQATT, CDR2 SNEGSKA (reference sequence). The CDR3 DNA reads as TGCAGTGCTAGTCATGAGGAGACCCAGTACTTC. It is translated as CSASHEETQYF.

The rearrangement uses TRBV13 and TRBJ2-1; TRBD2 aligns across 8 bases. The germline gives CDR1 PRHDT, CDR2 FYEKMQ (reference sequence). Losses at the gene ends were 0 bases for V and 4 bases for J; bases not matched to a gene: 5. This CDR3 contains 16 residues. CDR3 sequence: CASSLGLAARYNEQFF. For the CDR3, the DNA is TGTGCCAGCAGCTTAGGACTAGCGGCAAGGTACAATGAGCAGTTCTTC.

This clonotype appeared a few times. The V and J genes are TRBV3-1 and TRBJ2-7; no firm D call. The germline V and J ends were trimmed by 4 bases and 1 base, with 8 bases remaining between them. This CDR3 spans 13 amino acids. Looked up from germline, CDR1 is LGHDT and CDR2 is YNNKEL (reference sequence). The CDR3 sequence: CASSPRISYEQYF. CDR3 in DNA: TGTGCCAGCAGCCCTCGGATATCCTACGAGCAGTACTTC.

Here the CDR3 reads CATSRDRAQETQYF. CDR3 nucleotide sequence: TGTGCCACCAGCAGAGATCGGGCACAAGAGACCCAGTACTTC. The chain combines TRBV15 with TRBJ2-5; no clear D. Germline CDR1 and CDR2: LNHNV and YYDKDF (reference sequence). The CDR3 extends over 14 amino acids. V lost 0 bases, J lost 2 bases, and 7 bases lay in between.

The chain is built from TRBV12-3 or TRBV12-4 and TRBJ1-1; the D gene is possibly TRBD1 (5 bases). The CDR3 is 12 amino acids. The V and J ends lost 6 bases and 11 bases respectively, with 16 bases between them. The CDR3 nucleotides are TGTGCCAGCAGCCGGGACGGTCGGAGGGCTTTCTTT. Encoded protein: CASSRDGRRAFF.

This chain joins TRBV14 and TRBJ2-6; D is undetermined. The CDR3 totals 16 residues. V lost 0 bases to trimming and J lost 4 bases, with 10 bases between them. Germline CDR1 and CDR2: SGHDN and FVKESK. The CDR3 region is CASSQETVAGANVLTF. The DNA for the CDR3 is TGTGCCAGCAGCCAAGAAACGGTAGCCGGGGCCAACGTCCTGACTTTC.

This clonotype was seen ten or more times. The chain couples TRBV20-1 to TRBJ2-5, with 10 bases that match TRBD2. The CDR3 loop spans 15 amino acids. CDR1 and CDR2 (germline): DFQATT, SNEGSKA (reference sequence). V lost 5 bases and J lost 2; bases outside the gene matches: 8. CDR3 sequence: CSARGLAVIQETQYF. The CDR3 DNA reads TGCAGTGCTCGAGGACTAGCGGTAATTCAAGAGACCCAGTACTTC.

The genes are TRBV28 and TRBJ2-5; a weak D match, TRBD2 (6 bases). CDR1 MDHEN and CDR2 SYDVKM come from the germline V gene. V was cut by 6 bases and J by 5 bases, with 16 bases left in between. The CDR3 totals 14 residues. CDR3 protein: CASSGTRRGETQYF. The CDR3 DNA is TGTGCCAGCAGCGGGACGAGGAGGGGCGAGACCCAGTACTTC.

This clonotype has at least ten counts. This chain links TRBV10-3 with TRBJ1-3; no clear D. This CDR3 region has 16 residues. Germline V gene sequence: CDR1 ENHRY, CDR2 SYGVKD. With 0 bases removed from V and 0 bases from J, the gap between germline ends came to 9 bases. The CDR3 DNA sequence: TGTGCCATCAGTGAGTCAAGGGAGATCTCTGGAAACACCATATATTTT. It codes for CAISESREISGNTIYF.

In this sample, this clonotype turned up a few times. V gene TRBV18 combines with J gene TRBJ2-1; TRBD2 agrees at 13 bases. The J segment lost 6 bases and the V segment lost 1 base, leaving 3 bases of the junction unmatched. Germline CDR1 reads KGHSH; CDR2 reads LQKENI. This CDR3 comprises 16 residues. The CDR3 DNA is TGTGCCAGCTCACCACGTGGACTAGCGGGAGCCAATGAGCAGTTCTTC. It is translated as CASSPRGLAGANEQFF.

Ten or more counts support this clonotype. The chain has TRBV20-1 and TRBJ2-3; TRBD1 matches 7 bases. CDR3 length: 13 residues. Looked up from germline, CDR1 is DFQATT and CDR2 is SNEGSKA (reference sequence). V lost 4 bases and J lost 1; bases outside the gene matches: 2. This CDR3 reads CSATTGGTDTQYF. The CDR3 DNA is TGCAGTGCTACTACAGGGGGCACAGATACGCAGTATTTT.

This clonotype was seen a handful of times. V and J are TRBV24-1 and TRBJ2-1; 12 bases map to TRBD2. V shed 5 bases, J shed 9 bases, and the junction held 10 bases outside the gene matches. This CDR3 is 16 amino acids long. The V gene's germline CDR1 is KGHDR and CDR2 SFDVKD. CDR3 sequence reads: CATSGETSGRSGEQFF. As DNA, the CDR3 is TGTGCCACCAGTGGCGAGACTAGCGGGAGATCGGGTGAGCAGTTCTTC.

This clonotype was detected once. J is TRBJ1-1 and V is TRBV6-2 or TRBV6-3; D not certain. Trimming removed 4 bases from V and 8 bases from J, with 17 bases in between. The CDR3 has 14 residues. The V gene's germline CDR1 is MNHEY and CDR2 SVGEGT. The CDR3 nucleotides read TGTGCCAGCAGTTCCGGAGGCAGGACCTCCGAAGCTTTCTTT. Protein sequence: CASSSGGRTSEAFF.

The CDR3 region is CASSRTGGSGPNTGELFF. CDR3 coding DNA: TGTGCCAGCAGTAGGACAGGCGGTAGCGGGCCCAACACCGGGGAGCTGTTTTTT. The V call is TRBV7-8, the J call TRBJ2-2; D tentatively fits TRBD1 or TRBD2 (7 bases each). This CDR3 spans 18 amino acids. CDR1 and CDR2 from the germline V gene are SGHVS and FQNEAQ. Trimming removed 6 bases from V and 2 bases from J, with 22 bases in between. Full variable domain (outside the CDR3, taken from reference TRBV7-8 and TRBJ2-2): GAGVSQSPRYKVAKRGQDVALRCDPISGHVSLFWYQQALGQGPEFLTYFQNEAQLDKSGLPSDRFFAERPEGSVSTLKIQRTQQEDSAVYLCASSRTGGSGPNTGELFFGEGSRLTVL.

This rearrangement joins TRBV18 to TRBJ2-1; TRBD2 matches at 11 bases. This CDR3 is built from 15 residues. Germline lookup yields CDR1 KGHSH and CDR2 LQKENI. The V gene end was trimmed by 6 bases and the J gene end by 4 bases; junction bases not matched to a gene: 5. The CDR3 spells CASSRLAGGYNEQFF. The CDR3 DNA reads TGTGCCAGCTCTAGGCTAGCGGGAGGTTACAATGAGCAGTTCTTC.